This TCR beta chain was obtained from a study of chemoradiotherapy in HPV16-positive cancers. Germline V gene data show CDR1 as MGHRA and CDR2 as YSYEKL. The CDR3 is made up of 14 amino acids. V lost 6 bases and J lost 7; bases outside the gene matches: 10. Sequenced by immunoSEQ multiplex PCR; TCRdb stores in-frame clones only, minus some. This sample has some 6,000 clones, with over 60% found just once. This material was collected from a patient who underwent chemoradiotherapy. This chain joins TRBV4-1 and TRBJ1-2; TRBD1 matches at 8 bases. The TCR originated in a human donor with HPV-associated anogenital cancer. The CDR3 DNA reads as TGCGCCAGCAGGCACGGCAGGGGGCTAGGTGGCTACACCTTC. This sequence encodes CASRHGRGLGGYTF.